Sequencing of this T cell receptor (beta chain) was carried out in a study of T cell changes during pregnancy in multiple sclerosis. Libraries were prepared by immunoSEQ multiplex PCR; TCRdb keeps only in-frame clonotypes and omits some of them. The table shows about 53,000 clones, with 92% occurring only once. This TCR was sampled from a female donor with multiple sclerosis, enrolled in a pregnancy study. This material consisted of CD4+ T cells from peripheral blood mononuclear cells, taken in the third trimester of pregnancy.

The CDR3 nucleotides are TGTGCCAGTAGTATTCAGGGGTTCGACGAGCAGTACTTC. This codes for CASSIQGFDEQYF. V and J are TRBV19 and TRBJ2-7; perhaps TRBD1 as D (6 bases). V was clipped by 3 bases and J by 5 bases, with 11 bases between them. The CDR3 covers 13 residues. Germline V lookup: CDR1 LNHDA, CDR2 SQIVND (reference sequence).